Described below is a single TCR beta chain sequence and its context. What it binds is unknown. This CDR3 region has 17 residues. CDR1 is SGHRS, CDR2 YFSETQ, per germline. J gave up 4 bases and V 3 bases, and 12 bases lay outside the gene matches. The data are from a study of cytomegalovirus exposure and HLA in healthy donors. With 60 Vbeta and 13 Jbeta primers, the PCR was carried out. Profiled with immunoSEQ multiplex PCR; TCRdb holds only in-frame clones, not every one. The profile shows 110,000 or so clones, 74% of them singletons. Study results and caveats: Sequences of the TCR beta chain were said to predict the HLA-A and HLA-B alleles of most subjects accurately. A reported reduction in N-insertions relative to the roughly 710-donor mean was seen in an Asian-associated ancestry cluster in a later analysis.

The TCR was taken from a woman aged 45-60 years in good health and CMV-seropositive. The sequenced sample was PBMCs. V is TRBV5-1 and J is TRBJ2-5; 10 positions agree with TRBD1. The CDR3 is CASSYPGQGRSRETQYF. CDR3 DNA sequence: TGCGCCAGCAGCTACCCGGGACAGGGGCGTTCGCGAGAGACCCAGTACTTC.